The 31 T cell receptor beta chains given below trace back to one sample, sequenced in a study of memory CD4+ T cells and cytomegalovirus serostatus. The sort gate was single viable CD3+CD4+CD8-CD45RO+ cells for memory CD4+ T cells. The data were produced by immunoSEQ multiplex PCR, yet TCRdb's version contains in-frame clones alone and is incomplete. The table includes about 92,000 clones, 80% detected once. The sequenced material came from memory CD4+ T cells from blood. The receptors derive from an adult in good health and CMV-seropositive.

CDR3 DNA sequence: TGTGCCAGCAGTGGCAAGAACACCGGGGAGCTGTTTTTT. This translates into CASSGKNTGELFF. The chain uses TRBV6-4 and TRBJ2-2; D is undetermined. The V end lost 4 bases, the J end lost 1 base, and 4 bases lay between the germline ends. The germline V gene has CDR1 MRHNA and CDR2 SNTAGT. This CDR3 is built from 13 residues.

This clone was observed once. V usage is TRBV4-3 and J usage is TRBJ1-4, with D unresolved. The CDR3 runs 14 residues. Trimming removed 0 bases at V and 7 bases at J, with 9 bases between. Germline-derived CDR1 and CDR2 are LGHNA and YSLEER. In DNA form, the CDR3 reads TGCGCCAGCAGCCAAGACTATAACGGTGAAAAACTGTTTTTT. Its protein is CASSQDYNGEKLFF.

The chain recombines TRBV7-8 with TRBJ2-1; D might be TRBD2 (6 bases). CDR1 and CDR2 from the germline V gene are SGHVS and FQNEAQ. This CDR3 spans 14 amino acids. Trimming left V 5 bases short and J 1 base short, with 9 bases between. The CDR3 loop reads CASSRSGSYNEQFF. DNA for the CDR3: TGTGCCAGCAGCCGGAGCGGGTCCTACAATGAGCAGTTCTTC.

V usage is TRBV9 and J usage is TRBJ2-3; D is unclear. The CDR3 is made up of 16 amino acids. V was trimmed by 0 bases and J by 5 bases, leaving 16 bases between them. Germline CDR1 is SGDLS and CDR2 is YYNGEE. The CDR3 loop reads CASSVAMGSSGDTQYF. The CDR3 nucleotides are TGTGCCAGCAGCGTAGCGATGGGTTCCTCGGGAGATACGCAGTATTTT.

The chain employs TRBV30 and TRBJ2-2; 13 bases map to TRBD2. J gave up 7 bases and V 0 bases, and 8 bases lay outside the gene matches. The CDR3 is 17 residues long. CDR1 is GTSNPN and CDR2 is SVGIG in the germline V gene (reference sequence). The chain's CDR3 is CAWSVGTSGIYGGELFF. The DNA for the CDR3 is TGTGCCTGGAGTGTGGGGACTAGCGGGATTTATGGCGGGGAGCTGTTTTTT.

This rearrangement joins TRBV19 to TRBJ1-3; D may be TRBD1 (6 bases). The CDR3 spans 15 residues. Trimming shortened V by 6 bases and J by 0 bases, and 12 bases separated the two germline ends. Germline loops: CDR1 LNHDA, CDR2 SQIVND (reference sequence). CDR3 sequence: CASRWDTFSGNTIYF. CDR3 nucleotides: TGTGCCAGTAGATGGGACACCTTCTCTGGAAACACCATATATTTT.

This CDR3 reads CASSLFALGGGDEQFF. DNA for the CDR3: TGTGCCAGCAGTTTATTTGCCCTAGGGGGTGGGGATGAGCAGTTCTTC. The rearrangement joins TRBV27 to TRBJ2-1; D is possibly TRBD1 (6 bases). Germline assignment: CDR1 MNHEY and CDR2 SMNVEV (reference sequence). The CDR3 extends over 16 amino acids. V was cut by 1 base and J by 8 bases, with 18 bases left in between.

The CDR3 bases are TGTGCCAGCTCACCGTATGCGGGGGTCGATCAGCCCCAGCATTTT. Translating it yields CASSPYAGVDQPQHF. The chain is built from TRBV18 and TRBJ1-5; D might be TRBD1 (5 bases). Trimming cost V 3 bases and J 5 bases, with 14 bases left between them. The length of the CDR3 is 15 residues. CDR1 KGHSH and CDR2 LQKENI come from the germline V gene.

V and J are TRBV27 and TRBJ1-1, with D unresolved. Germline CDR1 MNHEY, CDR2 SMNVEV (reference sequence). The V end lost 8 bases, the J end lost 1 base, and 14 bases lay between the germline ends. The length of the CDR3 is 14 residues. The CDR3 here is CASLSQTQNTEAFF. In nucleotides, the CDR3 is TGTGCCAGCCTTTCCCAGACTCAGAACACTGAAGCTTTCTTT.

The V call is TRBV28, the J call TRBJ2-6, with D perhaps being TRBD1 or TRBD2 (5 bases each). This CDR3 comprises 19 residues. Between the trimmed V and J ends, which lost 1 base and 0 bases, there was a span of 16 bases. Germline CDR1 reads MDHEN; CDR2 reads SYDVKM. The CDR3 DNA follows: TGTGCCAGCAGTTTATTTAAATTGTGGGGGAACTCTGGGGCCAACGTCCTGACTTTC. Translating it yields CASSLFKLWGNSGANVLTF.

The CDR3 sequence: CASSQDLAGGYNEQFF. Here the CDR3 DNA reads TGTGCCAGCAGCCAAGATTTGGCGGGAGGCTACAATGAGCAGTTCTTC. The chain combines TRBV4-2 with TRBJ2-1, with 8 bases identical to TRBD2. Germline CDR1 LGHNA, CDR2 YNFKEQ. The CDR3 totals 16 residues. Trimming cost V 0 bases and J 3 bases; bases outside gene matches: 4.

The chain uses TRBV18 and TRBJ2-5, with TRBD1 as a possible D gene (6 bases). Per the germline V gene, CDR1 is KGHSH and CDR2 is LQKENI. V lost 3 bases, J lost 5 bases, and 10 bases lay in between. The CDR3 totals 13 residues. The DNA for the CDR3 is TGTGCCAGCTCACCGGACAGAAGGGAGACCCAGTACTTC. Protein: CASSPDRRETQYF.

This chain joins TRBV5-6 and TRBJ2-5, with D unclear. V lost 0 bases to trimming and J lost 1 base, with 7 bases between them. The CDR3 spans 14 residues. Germline assignment: CDR1 SGHDT and CDR2 YYEEEE. The CDR3 coding sequence is TGTGCCAGCAGCTTGGTAAGGGCCCAAGAGACCCAGTACTTC. Translation: CASSLVRAQETQYF.

V and J are TRBV28 and TRBJ1-2; TRBD1 aligns across 11 bases. With V trimmed by 6 bases and J by 6 bases, 6 bases remained unmatched. The CDR3 length is 14 residues. Germline CDR1 is MDHEN and CDR2 is SYDVKM. DNA for the CDR3: TGTGCCAGCAGGGGACAGGGGGGCTCGCATGGCTACACCTTC. Residues: CASRGQGGSHGYTF.

This sequence joins TRBV5-1 and TRBJ1-1, with D unclear. V dropped 0 bases and J dropped 0 bases, with 12 bases sitting between them. The V gene's germline CDR1 is SGHRS and CDR2 YFSETQ. The CDR3 has 16 residues. The CDR3 DNA reads TGCGCCAGCAGCTTGGCCGTAGGTTCCATGAACACTGAAGCTTTCTTT. It encodes CASSLAVGSMNTEAFF.

J is TRBJ2-5 and V is TRBV19, with no clear D. Trimming removed 6 bases from V and 5 bases from J, with 25 bases in between. This CDR3 has 17 residues. Germline lookup yields CDR1 LNHDA and CDR2 SQIVND (reference sequence). The CDR3 here is CASSPTGPGRFGETQYF. As DNA, the CDR3 is TGTGCCAGTAGCCCCACCGGGCCTGGGCGGTTTGGGGAGACCCAGTACTTC.

The rearrangement joins TRBV28 to TRBJ2-7, with a tentative D call TRBD2 (5 bases). CDR3 size: 14 residues. The V and J ends lost 5 bases and 0 bases respectively, with 11 bases between them. The germline CDR1 and CDR2 sequences are MDHEN and SYDVKM. The CDR3 bases are TGTGCCAGCAGTACCCTAGCAAACTCCTACGAGCAGTACTTC. Translation: CASSTLANSYEQYF.

The V gene is TRBV11-3, the J gene TRBJ2-1; 11 nucleotides align to TRBD1. Germline V CDR1 and CDR2: SGHNT, YENEEA. CDR3 length: 15 amino acids. Unmatched junction bases numbered 7, after V lost 5 bases and J lost 7 bases. CDR3 region: CASSAGQGAGNEQFF. The CDR3 DNA is TGTGCCAGCAGCGCTGGACAGGGGGCAGGGAATGAGCAGTTCTTC.

The CDR3 region has the DNA TGCAGCGTTGGGTCGATCACAGATACGCAGTATTTT. Its protein is CSVGSITDTQYF. This rearrangement joins TRBV29-1 to TRBJ2-3; D gene uncertain. This CDR3 is built from 12 residues. Looked up from germline, CDR1 is SQVTM and CDR2 is ANQGSEA. Between the trimmed V and J ends, which lost 4 bases and 2 bases, there was a span of 7 bases.

In its sample, this clone was seen once. The V gene is TRBV2, the J gene TRBJ2-6; the D gene is possibly TRBD2 (6 bases). The CDR3 totals 15 residues. CDR1 is SNHLY and CDR2 is FYNNEI in the germline V gene. V was shortened by 6 bases and J by 2 bases, with 11 bases between the two germline ends. CDR3: CASSQGGAGANVLTF. For the CDR3, the DNA is TGTGCCAGCAGCCAGGGCGGGGCTGGGGCCAACGTCCTGACTTTC.

This clone has more than one count but fewer than ten. The chain uses TRBV28 and TRBJ1-2; D is unclear. CDR1 and CDR2 (germline): MDHEN, SYDVKM. This CDR3 is built from 10 residues. V gave up 8 bases and J gave up 4 bases, with 5 bases separating them. The CDR3 loop is CASSSYGYTF. CDR3 DNA: TGTGCCAGCTCCAGCTATGGCTACACCTTC.

The chain carries TRBV7-2 and TRBJ1-1, with 12 bases fitting TRBD1. Germline V gives CDR1 SGHTA, CDR2 FQGNSA. Losses at the gene ends were 5 bases for V and 11 bases for J; bases not matched to a gene: 9. This CDR3 contains 14 residues. This CDR3 reads CASSSGTGGKLAFF. Written as DNA, the CDR3 is TGTGCCAGCAGCAGCGGGACAGGGGGCAAGTTGGCTTTCTTT. Looking up the rest from reference TRBV7-2 and TRBJ1-1 gives the full variable domain: GAGVSQSPSNKVTEKGKDVELRCDPISGHTALYWYRQSLGQGLEFLIYFQGNSAPDKSGLPSDRFSAERTGGSVSTLTIQRTQQEDSAVYLCASSSGTGGKLAFFGQGTRLTVV.

This sequence joins TRBV7-9 and TRBJ2-1; D tentatively reads TRBD1 or TRBD2 (6 bases each). The CDR3 has 15 residues. Germline V gene lookup returns CDR1 SEHNR and CDR2 FQNEAQ (reference sequence). Trimming removed 4 bases at V and 3 bases at J, with 13 bases between. The CDR3 region is CASSWRGNIYNEQFF. CDR3 in DNA: TGTGCCAGCAGCTGGAGGGGGAACATCTACAATGAGCAGTTCTTC.

J is TRBJ2-3 and V is TRBV11-2; D is possibly TRBD2 (7 bases). The V and J ends lost 5 bases and 2 bases respectively, with 17 bases between them. Germline CDR1 reads SGHAT; CDR2 reads FQNNGV. The CDR3 spans 16 residues. The DNA for the CDR3 is TGTGCCAGCAGCCAAGGGGGGGGTACCTTCACAGATACGCAGTATTTT. It codes for CASSQGGGTFTDTQYF.

V and J are TRBV6-5 and TRBJ1-6, with 10 bases identical to TRBD1. The CDR3 totals 15 residues. With V trimmed by 3 bases and J by 9 bases, 5 bases remained unmatched. Germline values: CDR1 MNHEY, CDR2 SVGAGI. The CDR3 DNA reads as TGTGCCAGCAGTTATTCGGACAGGGGGGGTTCACCCCTCCACTTT. This gives the protein CASSYSDRGGSPLHF.

V and J are TRBV21-1 and TRBJ2-7. TRBV21-1 is a known pseudogene. The CDR3 sequence is 14 residues long. The DNA of the CDR3 is TGTGCCAGCAGCACCCGAGGGGGGCGTGACGAGCAGTACTTC. It specifies CASSTRGGRDEQYF.

This chain uses TRBV7-8 with TRBJ1-1; 8 bases fit TRBD1. This CDR3 contains 17 residues. In germline, CDR1 is SGHVS, CDR2 FQNEAQ. V was pared by 0 bases and J by 1 base, with 7 bases of the junction left unmatched. CDR3 sequence reads: CASSLAPWTGTNTEAFF. The CDR3 nucleotides read TGTGCCAGCAGCTTAGCGCCCTGGACAGGGACGAACACTGAAGCTTTCTTT.

The rearrangement joins TRBV7-2 to TRBJ2-5; 7 bases line up with TRBD2. The J segment lost 3 bases and the V segment lost 6 bases, leaving 10 bases of the junction unmatched. CDR1 is SGHTA, CDR2 FQGNSA, per germline. The CDR3 sequence is 15 residues long. The CDR3 sequence: CASSRAGVREETQYF. The CDR3 DNA sequence: TGTGCCAGCAGTAGGGCGGGAGTAAGGGAAGAGACCCAGTACTTC.

This chain joins TRBV30 and TRBJ1-6, with TRBD1 identical over 7 bases. In germline, CDR1 is GTSNPN, CDR2 SVGIG (reference sequence). CDR3 length equals 14 residues. V was clipped by 3 bases and J by 7 bases; unmatched bases: 6. CDR3 protein: CAWRVGTDNSPLHF. The DNA for the CDR3 is TGTGCCTGGAGGGTCGGGACAGACAATTCACCCCTCCACTTT.

The rearrangement uses TRBV28 and TRBJ2-7, with 9 bases fitting TRBD2. With V trimmed by 7 bases and J by 9 bases, 16 bases remained unmatched. The CDR3 is 15 residues long. Germline V CDR1 and CDR2: MDHEN, SYDVKM. The DNA for the CDR3 is TGTGCCAGCACCTGGACTAGCGTTCAACCTAAGGCGCAGTACTTC. Translation gives CASTWTSVQPKAQYF.

The rearrangement joins TRBV9 to TRBJ1-1; unclear D gene. Germline-derived CDR1 and CDR2 are SGDLS and YYNGEE. CDR3 length: 13 residues. The germline V and J ends were trimmed by 2 bases and 3 bases, with 8 bases remaining between them. CDR3 coding DNA: TGTGCCAGCAGCGTCTCCGGGGACACTGAAGCTTTCTTT. It encodes CASSVSGDTEAFF.